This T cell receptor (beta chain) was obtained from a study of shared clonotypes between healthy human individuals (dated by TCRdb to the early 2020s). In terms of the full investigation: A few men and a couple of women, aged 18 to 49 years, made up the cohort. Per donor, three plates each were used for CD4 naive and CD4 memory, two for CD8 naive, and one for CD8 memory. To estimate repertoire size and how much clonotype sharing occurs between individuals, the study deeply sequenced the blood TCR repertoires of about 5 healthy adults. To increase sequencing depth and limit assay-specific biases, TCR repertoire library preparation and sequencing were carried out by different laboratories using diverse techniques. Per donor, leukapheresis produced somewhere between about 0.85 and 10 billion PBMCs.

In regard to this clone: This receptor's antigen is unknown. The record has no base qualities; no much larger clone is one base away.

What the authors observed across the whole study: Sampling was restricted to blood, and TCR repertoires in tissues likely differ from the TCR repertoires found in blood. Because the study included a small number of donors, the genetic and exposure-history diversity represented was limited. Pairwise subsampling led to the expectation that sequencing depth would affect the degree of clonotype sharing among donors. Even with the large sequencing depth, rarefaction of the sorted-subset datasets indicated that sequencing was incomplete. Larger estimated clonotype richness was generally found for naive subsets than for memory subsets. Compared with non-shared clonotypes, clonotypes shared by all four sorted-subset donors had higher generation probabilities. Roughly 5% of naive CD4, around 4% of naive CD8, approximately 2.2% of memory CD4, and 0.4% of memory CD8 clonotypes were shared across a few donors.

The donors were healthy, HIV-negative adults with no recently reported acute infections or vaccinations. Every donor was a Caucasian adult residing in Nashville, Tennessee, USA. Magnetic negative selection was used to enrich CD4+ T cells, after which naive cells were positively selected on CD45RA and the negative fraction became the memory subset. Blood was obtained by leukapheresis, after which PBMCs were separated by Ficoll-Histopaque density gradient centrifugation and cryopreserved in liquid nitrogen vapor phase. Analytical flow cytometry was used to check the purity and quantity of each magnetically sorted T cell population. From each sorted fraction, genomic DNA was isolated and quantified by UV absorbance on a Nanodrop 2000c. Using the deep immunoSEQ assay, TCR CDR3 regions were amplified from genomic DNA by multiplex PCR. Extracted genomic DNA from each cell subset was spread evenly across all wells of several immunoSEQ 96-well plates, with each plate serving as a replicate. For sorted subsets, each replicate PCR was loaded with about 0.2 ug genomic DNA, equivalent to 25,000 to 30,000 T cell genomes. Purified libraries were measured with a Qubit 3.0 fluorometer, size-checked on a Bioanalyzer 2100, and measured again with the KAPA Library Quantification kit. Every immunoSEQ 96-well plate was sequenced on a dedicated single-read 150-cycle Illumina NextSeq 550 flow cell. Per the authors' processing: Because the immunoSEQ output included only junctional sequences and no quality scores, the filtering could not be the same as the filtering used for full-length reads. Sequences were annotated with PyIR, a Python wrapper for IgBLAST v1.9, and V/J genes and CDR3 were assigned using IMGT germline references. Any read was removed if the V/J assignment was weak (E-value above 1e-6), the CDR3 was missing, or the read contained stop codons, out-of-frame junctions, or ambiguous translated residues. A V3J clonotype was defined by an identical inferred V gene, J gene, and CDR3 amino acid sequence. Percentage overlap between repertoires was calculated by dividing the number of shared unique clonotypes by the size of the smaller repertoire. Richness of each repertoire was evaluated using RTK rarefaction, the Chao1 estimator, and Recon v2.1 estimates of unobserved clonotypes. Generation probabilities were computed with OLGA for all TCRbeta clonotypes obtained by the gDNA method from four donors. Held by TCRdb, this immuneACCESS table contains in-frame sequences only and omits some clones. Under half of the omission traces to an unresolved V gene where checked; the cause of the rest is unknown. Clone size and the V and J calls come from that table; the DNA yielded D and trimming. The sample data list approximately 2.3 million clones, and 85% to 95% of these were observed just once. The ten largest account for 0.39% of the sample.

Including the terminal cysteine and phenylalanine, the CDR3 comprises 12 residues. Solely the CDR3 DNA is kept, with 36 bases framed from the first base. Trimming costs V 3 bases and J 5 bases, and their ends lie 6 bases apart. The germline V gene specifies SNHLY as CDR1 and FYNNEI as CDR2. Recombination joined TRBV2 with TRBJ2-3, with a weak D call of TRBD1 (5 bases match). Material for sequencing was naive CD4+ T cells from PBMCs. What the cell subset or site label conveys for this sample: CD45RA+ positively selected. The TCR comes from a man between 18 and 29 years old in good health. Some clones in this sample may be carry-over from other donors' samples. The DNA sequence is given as TGTGCCAGCAGTGACAGGGAAGATACGCAGTATTTT. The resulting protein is CASSDREDTQYF. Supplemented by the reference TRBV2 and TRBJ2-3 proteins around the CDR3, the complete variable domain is EPEVTQTPSHQVTQMGQEVILRCVPISNHLYFYWYRQILGQKVEFLVSFYNNEISEKSEIFDDQFSVERPDGSNFTLKIRSTKLEDSAMYFCASSDREDTQYFGPGTRLTVL.